This section outlines one TCR beta chain sequence together with its context. Its antigen has not been determined. No base qualities exist here, and no much larger clone lies one base off it. This sample was taken from a study of blood T cell repertoires in COVID-19 (TCRdb year 2020). As for the study more broadly: The collaborator samples originated in the United States, Italy and Spain and spanned the acute and convalescent phases of COVID-19. The sample metadata nearly always contained a de-identified subject ID, COVID-19 status, age in years and sex. Samples were obtained from the ongoing ImmuneRACE study (first 160 participants) and from about 1,300 subjects provided by 6 global collaborators. The prospective study material was composed of cDNA or gDNA derived from T cells, B-cell-depleted T cells, or PBMCs. Where available, HLA class I and class II types were obtained from metadata supplied by the sample provider rather than from assay-based typing. The repertoires were made available in a free public database intended to serve as a resource for research on the immune response to SARS-CoV-2. Subjects who had been exposed to COVID-19, were actively infected with it, or had recovered from it provided the deeply sampled blood TCRbeta repertoires that made up the dataset.

The CDR3 numbers 17 residues from cysteine through phenylalanine. Only the CDR3 portion is preserved as DNA: 51 bases, with reading frame beginning at the first base. CDR1 and CDR2 were assigned from the germline V gene (reference sequence) as SEHNR and FQNEAQ. After removal of 5 bases from V and 5 bases from J, the junction retains 7 bases not matched to a gene. Points the paper makes about the study in general: Clinical and demographic metadata were provided uncurated, with the amount varying by source and participant.

The collaborating institutions used their own protocols to collect whole blood in K2EDTA tubes. Collaborator samples were shipped for TCRbeta analysis as frozen whole blood, isolated PBMCs, or DNA extracted from either sample type. TCRbeta CDR3 regions were amplified from genomic DNA using the immunoSEQ Assay, a bias-controlled multiplex PCR. Per the authors' processing: Nucleated cell counts per sample were estimated from amplification of reference gene primers within the assay. To quantify the absolute abundance of each unique TCRbeta CDR3 rearrangement, sequence reads were collapsed and filtered. For each sample, productive Simpson clonality was calculated as the square root of Simpson's diversity index across productive rearrangements. Sourced from immuneACCESS, this table was stored by TCRdb with only in-frame sequences that have V and J called. A share of the clones is absent; for the studies checked, an unresolved V gene accounts for under half, and the remainder has no known explanation. V, J and clone size reflect that table, while D and trimming were determined from the DNA. Within this sample are 120,000 or so clones, with more than 75% of them counted one time only. The ten largest account for over 1.5% of the sample.

The sequence is built from TRBV7-9 and TRBJ2-1; 15 middle bases align to TRBD2. Input material: peripheral blood. This receptor was taken from a human donor in a cohort sampled during active COVID-19. The CDR3 is CASSPGTSGRKDNEQFF. The nucleotides are TGTGCCAGCAGCCCCGGGACTAGCGGGAGGAAGGACAATGAGCAGTTCTTC.